These 26 T cell receptor beta chains originate from one sample sequenced in a study of regulatory T cells in long-lasting Graves disease. CDR3 regions were amplified by Arm-PCR using iRepertoire HTBI primers to build TCR beta libraries. In TCRdb, the multiplex PCR reads were re-called with MiXCR into one record per CDR3 protein. The table shows around 500,000 distinct CDR3 sequences, with less than 15% occurring only once. This sample's time point: newly diagnosed GD, antithyroid drugs for less than 3 months. The TCR library was made from RNA that had been extracted from PBMCs in TRIzol. These data were also reused for a study on T cells in Graves' hyperthyroidism and ophthalmopathy.

This material consisted of peripheral blood mononuclear cells (PBMCs), taken at new diagnosis, from a patient treated with antithyroid drugs. All receptors come from a man aged 25 to 40 with Graves disease.

The rearrangement uses TRBV5-1 and TRBJ2-3, with D tentatively TRBD2 (6 bases). The CDR3 sequence is 15 residues long. V lost 3 bases and J lost 3, with 14 bases in between. The germline V gene has CDR1 SGHRS and CDR2 YFSETQ. As DNA, the CDR3 is TGCGCCAGCAGCTCACGGGAGTCGGGGACAGATACGCAGTATTTT. Translation gives CASSSRESGTDTQYF.

The chain employs TRBV24-1 and TRBJ2-1, with a weak D call TRBD2 (5 bases). The length of the CDR3 is 15 residues. Germline CDR1 reads KGHDR; CDR2 reads SFDVKD. The V gene lost 0 bases and the J gene lost 0 bases, with 5 bases spanning the gap. This CDR3 reads CATSDLRDSYNEQFF. The CDR3 coding sequence is TGTGCCACCAGTGATTTGCGGGACTCCTACAATGAGCAGTTCTTC.

This clonotype was seen many times. The rearrangement uses TRBV7-8 and TRBJ2-7; TRBD2 agrees at 8 bases. This CDR3 contains 16 residues. V lost 0 bases to trimming and J lost 3 bases; unmatched junction nucleotides: 7. In germline, CDR1 is SGHVS, CDR2 FQNEAQ. CDR3 in amino acids: CASSLAYTSGNYEQYF. In nucleotides, the CDR3 is TGTGCCAGCAGCTTAGCGTATACTAGCGGTAACTACGAGCAGTACTTC.

This clonotype turned up a few times. The V gene is TRBV9, the J gene TRBJ2-5; TRBD1 is a possible D gene (5 bases). The CDR3 contains 16 residues. Germline V CDR1 and CDR2: SGDLS, YYNGEE. Deletions cut 0 bases from V and 2 bases from J, with 14 bases between. Here the CDR3 DNA reads TGTGCCAGCAGCGTAGCTGTTAGGGGCGGACAAGAGACCCAGTACTTC. It codes for CASSVAVRGGQETQYF.

In this sample, this clonotype turned up many times. The chain links TRBV2 to TRBJ1-5; possibly TRBD1 for D (5 bases). Germline CDR1 reads SNHLY; CDR2 reads FYNNEI. The germline V and J ends were trimmed by 4 bases and 2 bases, with 21 bases remaining between them. The CDR3 sequence is 18 residues long. The CDR3 protein is CASSAEAGGRVGNQPQHF. CDR3 nucleotide sequence: TGTGCCAGCAGTGCCGAGGCCGGGGGTAGGGTGGGCAATCAGCCCCAGCATTTT.

The sample holds many counts of this clonotype. Mismatch with germline at one junction end may stem from a read error. The V call is TRBV5-6, the J call TRBJ2-7; either TRBD1 or TRBD2 may supply D (7 bases each). The CDR3 is 13 amino acids. Germline CDR1 and CDR2: SGHDT and YYEEEE. Here the CDR3 reads CASSRSTGRVEDF. The CDR3, as DNA: TGTGCCAGCAGCCGTTCGACAGGGAGGGTCGAAGACTTC.

This clonotype was counted at least ten times. Written as DNA, the CDR3 is TGTGCCAGCAGTTTAAGGGTCACCACAGATACGCAGTATTTT. Protein product: CASSLRVTTDTQYF. The rearrangement uses TRBV27 and TRBJ2-3; D remains unclear. Germline CDR1 reads MNHEY; CDR2 reads SMNVEV (reference sequence). The CDR3 spans 14 residues. V was cut by 2 bases and J by 2 bases, with 8 bases left in between.

The rearrangement links TRBV20-1 to TRBJ2-7; 9 bases are shared with TRBD1. The germline V gene encodes CDR1 DFQATT and CDR2 SNEGSKA (reference sequence). This CDR3 spans 17 amino acids. After removal of 1 base from V and 0 bases from J, the junction contained 10 bases not matched to a gene. CDR3 nucleotide sequence: TGCAGTGCTAGAGGCACAGGGACAGGGAGCATCTCCTACGAGCAGTACTTC. It specifies CSARGTGTGSISYEQYF.

This clonotype was seen a few times. V and J are TRBV7-9 and TRBJ2-4; TRBD2 might be the D (6 bases). Trimming cost V 1 base and J 0 bases, with 19 bases left between them. Looked up from germline, CDR1 is SEHNR and CDR2 is FQNEAQ (reference sequence). CDR3 length: 19 residues. CDR3 nucleotides: TGTGCCAGCAGCTTAGTGGTTAGTGGCGCGGGATTAGCCAAAAACATTCAGTACTTC. Translated, it gives CASSLVVSGAGLAKNIQYF.

This clonotype was seen a handful of times. This chain uses TRBV6-1 with TRBJ2-3, with a possible D match to TRBD2 (5 bases). The CDR3 has 15 amino acids. Germline values: CDR1 MNHNS, CDR2 SASEGT. Trimming pared 7 bases from V and 0 bases from J, leaving 14 bases between. The DNA for the CDR3 is TGTGCCAGCATCTCGGGCCCGGGGAGCACAGATACGCAGTATTTT. Encoded protein: CASISGPGSTDTQYF.

This clonotype appeared many times. This rearrangement joins TRBV11-2 to TRBJ1-5, with D unresolved. The CDR3 is 15 amino acids. V lost 0 bases to trimming and J lost 4 bases, with 10 bases between them. CDR1 and CDR2 (germline): SGHAT, FQNNGV. CDR3 coding DNA: TGTGCCAGCAGCTTAGAAGGTTTAGGGAATCAGCCCCAGCATTTT. It translates to CASSLEGLGNQPQHF.

The chain combines TRBV29-1 with TRBJ1-2; D is undetermined. The germline V gene encodes CDR1 SQVTM and CDR2 ANQGSEA. CDR3 size: 12 residues. Between the trimmed V and J ends, which lost 0 bases and 5 bases, there was a span of 7 bases. The CDR3 DNA sequence: TGCAGCGTTGAAGAGACGGATTATGGCTACACCTTC. Protein sequence: CSVEETDYGYTF.

In its sample, this clonotype was seen many times. V and J are TRBV20-1 and TRBJ2-2; 8 nucleotides align to TRBD2. J gave up 7 bases and V 3 bases, and 4 bases lay outside the gene matches. CDR3 length equals 13 residues. Germline V lookup: CDR1 DFQATT, CDR2 SNEGSKA (reference sequence). The CDR3 reads CSASSGTGGELFF. Here the CDR3 DNA reads TGCAGTGCTAGTAGCGGGACTGGCGGGGAGCTGTTTTTT.

This clonotype was found a few times. J is TRBJ2-1 and V is TRBV5-1; D perhaps matches TRBD2 (5 bases). Looked up from germline, CDR1 is SGHRS and CDR2 is YFSETQ. The CDR3 is 15 amino acids. The V gene lost 2 bases and the J gene lost 5 bases, with 14 bases spanning the gap. In DNA form, the CDR3 reads TGCGCCAGCAGCTTTGTGTTTTGGGAGAACAATGAGCAGTTCTTC. Translating it yields CASSFVFWENNEQFF.

This clonotype was seen repeatedly, ten times or more. The J gene is TRBJ1-5, the V gene TRBV20-1; D perhaps matches TRBD1 (5 bases). V dropped 1 base and J dropped 6 bases, with 13 bases sitting between them. The CDR3 contains 14 residues. Germline lookup yields CDR1 DFQATT and CDR2 SNEGSKA (reference sequence). The CDR3 coding sequence is TGCAGTGCTAGAGTGGCAGGGAGGAGTCAGCCCCAGCATTTT. It specifies CSARVAGRSQPQHF.

The rearrangement links TRBV6-1 to TRBJ2-7; 9 positions match TRBD1. V was pared by 7 bases and J by 3 bases, with 7 bases of the junction left unmatched. The V gene's germline CDR1 is MNHNS and CDR2 SASEGT. The CDR3 loop spans 14 amino acids. This CDR3 is CASTAPGQGYEQYF. The CDR3 bases are TGTGCCAGCACAGCTCCGGGACAGGGCTACGAGCAGTACTTC.

This clonotype was counted at least ten times. The J gene is TRBJ1-2, the V gene TRBV2, with D perhaps matching TRBD1 (5 bases). The V end lost 4 bases, the J end lost 8 bases, and 11 bases lay between the germline ends. Per the germline V gene, CDR1 is SNHLY and CDR2 is FYNNEI. The CDR3 contains 12 residues. The CDR3 loop is CASSVAGLGYTF. The CDR3 DNA reads as TGTGCCAGCAGTGTAGCGGGGCTAGGCTACACCTTC.

In this sample, this clonotype turned up a few times. V is TRBV5-4 and J is TRBJ2-1; unclear D gene. Germline V lookup: CDR1 SGHNT, CDR2 YYREEE (reference sequence). The ends were cut back, 4 bases at V and 5 bases at J, with 13 bases in the middle. The CDR3 has 14 residues. The DNA of the CDR3 is TGTGCCAGCAGCCCGAGAAGCCGGGACAATGAGCAGTTCTTC. Protein sequence: CASSPRSRDNEQFF.

The sample holds a few counts of this clonotype. The rearrangement uses TRBV10-1 and TRBJ2-1; no firm D call. V was shortened by 3 bases and J by 7 bases, with 13 bases between the two germline ends. The CDR3 has 14 amino acids. CDR1 WNHNN and CDR2 SYGVQD come from the germline V gene (reference sequence). CDR3 nucleotides: TGCGCCAGCAGTGACCCCCGGGCCGGGAATGAGCAGTTCTTC. It codes for CASSDPRAGNEQFF.

This chain joins TRBV6-2 or TRBV6-3 and TRBJ2-7; 7 bases agree with TRBD1. CDR3 size: 14 residues. V shed 2 bases, J shed 5 bases, and the junction held 6 bases outside the gene matches. CDR1 MNHEY and CDR2 SVGEGT come from the germline V gene. CDR3 sequence: CASSYGTAVNEQYF. The CDR3 nucleotides read TGTGCCAGCAGTTACGGGACAGCCGTAAACGAGCAGTACTTC.

With regard to this clonotype: This sequence may be a read error, since a much larger clone differs from it by one base. The gene calls are TRBV12-3 or TRBV12-4 and TRBJ2-7; TRBD2 matches 8 bases. The CDR3 has 15 residues. V shed 5 bases and J 5 bases; nucleotides not matched to a gene: 11. CDR3 in DNA: TGTGCCAGCAGTGACGCGGGGGGCAATGTCCACGAGCAGTACTTC. Translating gives CASSDAGGNVHEQYF.

This clonotype was seen at least ten times. V gene TRBV30 combines with J gene TRBJ2-1; TRBD1 is a possible D gene (6 bases). The germline gives CDR1 GTSNPN, CDR2 SVGIG (reference sequence). The length of the CDR3 is 16 residues. Trimming took 0 bases from V and 0 from J, leaving 12 bases between them. In DNA form, the CDR3 reads TGTGCCTGGAGTGTATATGGGGGCTCCTCCTACAATGAGCAGTTCTTC. This gives the protein CAWSVYGGSSYNEQFF.

The chain carries TRBV20-1 and TRBJ2-3; tentatively, D is TRBD2 (5 bases). Germline CDR1 DFQATT, CDR2 SNEGSKA (reference sequence). V shed 7 bases and J shed 0 bases, with 17 bases lying between them. The CDR3 loop spans 15 amino acids. The CDR3 DNA reads as TGCAGTGGAAGTCCCACTAGACCTAGCACAGATACGCAGTATTTT. This gives the protein CSGSPTRPSTDTQYF.

This clonotype was recorded at least ten times. The chain combines TRBV3-1 with TRBJ2-1, with D perhaps TRBD1 or TRBD2 (6 bases each). The V gene lost 2 bases and the J gene lost 6 bases, with 14 bases spanning the gap. CDR3 length: 15 amino acids. Germline V CDR1 and CDR2: LGHDT, YNNKEL (reference sequence). The CDR3 DNA sequence: TGTGCCAGCAGCCAATTCGTCGGAGGGGGCAATGAGCAGTTCTTC. This translates into CASSQFVGGGNEQFF.

There are many counts of this clonotype. The rearrangement links TRBV6-5 to TRBJ1-2, with no clear D. Trimming took off 0 bases at V and 6 bases at J, with 8 bases between the two ends. The CDR3 totals 13 residues. Germline V lookup: CDR1 MNHEY, CDR2 SVGAGI. The CDR3 DNA reads as TGTGCCAGCAGTTACTCCAGGACGGATGGCTACACCTTC. Amino acid sequence: CASSYSRTDGYTF.

The sample holds many counts of this clonotype. Here the CDR3 DNA reads TGCAGTGCTAGGGCAGTCAGTTGGGGCTACACCTTC. Encoded protein: CSARAVSWGYTF. The gene calls are TRBV20-1 and TRBJ1-2; D not resolved. CDR1 is DFQATT, CDR2 SNEGSKA, per germline (reference sequence). The germline V and J ends were trimmed by 3 bases and 8 bases, with 13 bases remaining between them. There are 12 residues in the CDR3.